This entry describes one T cell receptor (beta chain). Its antigen is undetermined. Data came from immunoSEQ multiplex PCR; TCRdb stores just in-frame clones and leaves some out. The sample has approximately 170,000 clones, approximately 94% seen once. The entry originates in a study of T cell responses to AZD1222 COVID-19 vaccine. Study-wide results and caveats: After the peak T cell response, and only then, were repertoires sampled. With dominance at 160-218 and 743-854, vaccine-associated CD4 TCRs spanned spike.

The analysis combined second doses at about 4 or about 12 weeks. Germline-derived CDR1 and CDR2 are LNHDA and SQIVND (reference sequence). This CDR3 is built from 14 residues. Trimming cost V 5 bases and J 4 bases, with 14 bases left between them. The V and J genes are TRBV19 and TRBJ1-2, with D tentatively TRBD1 (5 bases). The TCR sequence derives from an adult who received the AZD1222 COVID-19 vaccine. Here the sequenced sample was peripheral blood, taken 28 days after the second AZD1222 dose. The CDR3 is CASSGDGRGYGYTF. Here the CDR3 DNA reads TGTGCCAGTAGTGGCGACGGGAGGGGCTATGGCTACACCTTC. Full variable domain (outside the CDR3, taken from reference TRBV19 and TRBJ1-2): DGGITQSPKYLFRKEGQNVTLSCEQNLNHDAMYWYRQDPGQGLRLIYYSQIVNDFQKGDIAEGYSVSREKKESFPLTVTSAQKNPTAFYLCASSGDGRGYGYTFGSGTRLTVV.